A single sample gave rise to the 30 T cell receptor beta chains below, sequenced in a study of blood T cell repertoires in COVID-19. Some clones are missing from TCRdb's copy, which holds only in-frame ones; the method was immunoSEQ multiplex PCR. The sample shows fewer than 75,000 clones, 80% to 95% of them seen only once. Sequenced input: peripheral blood. The source of these receptors is a man in his fifties with active COVID-19.

V gene TRBV27 combines with J gene TRBJ2-2, with D perhaps TRBD2 (5 bases). This CDR3 comprises 14 residues. CDR1 and CDR2 (germline): MNHEY, SMNVEV (reference sequence). Trimming removed 2 bases at V and 6 bases at J, with 10 bases between. The CDR3 sequence is CASSLLGDSGELFF. The CDR3 bases are TGTGCCAGCAGTTTACTCGGGGATTCCGGGGAGCTGTTTTTT.

The chain recombines TRBV5-1 with TRBJ2-3; TRBD2 matches 12 bases. V trimming: 1 base; J trimming: 1 base; junction bases outside the gene matches: 16. CDR3 length: 21 residues. In germline, CDR1 is SGHRS, CDR2 YFSETQ. The CDR3 nucleotides read TGCGCCAGCAGCTTGACGCCTCTAGCGGGGGGGCCCTCCTGGGGCACAGATACGCAGTATTTT. This sequence encodes CASSLTPLAGGPSWGTDTQYF.

The V gene is TRBV5-3, the J gene TRBJ2-7; maybe TRBD1 (5 bases). TRBV5-3 is an ORF, with its function uncertain. The CDR3 is made up of 14 amino acids. Trimming removed 2 bases from V and 4 bases from J, with 13 bases in between. The CDR3 DNA reads TGTGCCAGAAGCTTAGAACAGGTTTTTTACGAGCAGTACTTC. It translates to CARSLEQVFYEQYF.

The chain combines TRBV28 with TRBJ2-2; the D gene is possibly TRBD2 (6 bases). Trimming took off 9 bases at V and 8 bases at J, with 13 bases between the two ends. This CDR3 is built from 12 residues. Germline CDR1 is MDHEN and CDR2 is SYDVKM. CDR3 in amino acids: CASGRSWGELFF. CDR3 bases: TGTGCCAGTGGGAGGAGCTGGGGGGAGCTGTTTTTT.

The V gene is TRBV3-1 (or the pseudogene TRBV3-2), the J gene TRBJ2-1, with D unresolved. The CDR3 is 17 residues long. The germline V and J ends were trimmed by 0 bases and 0 bases, with 12 bases remaining between them. The germline V gene encodes CDR1 LGHDT and CDR2 YNNKEL (reference sequence). CDR3 bases: TGTGCCAGCAGCCAAGAGGTCGACTGGAGCTCCTACAATGAGCAGTTCTTC. The encoded protein is CASSQEVDWSSYNEQFF.

V and J are TRBV19 and TRBJ1-5; TRBD1 matches at 9 bases. The CDR3 is 15 residues long. CDR1 and CDR2 from the germline V gene are LNHDA and SQIVND (reference sequence). V dropped 5 bases and J dropped 0; count of bases not matched to a gene: 2. This chain's CDR3 is CASSVQGASNQPQHF. DNA of the CDR3: TGTGCCAGTAGTGTACAGGGGGCTAGCAATCAGCCCCAGCATTTT. The whole variable domain, remainder taken from reference TRBV19 and TRBJ1-5, is DGGITQSPKYLFRKEGQNVTLSCEQNLNHDAMYWYRQDPGQGLRLIYYSQIVNDFQKGDIAEGYSVSREKKESFPLTVTSAQKNPTAFYLCASSVQGASNQPQHFGDGTRLSIL.

The rearrangement links TRBV19 to TRBJ1-2; D not resolved. Trimming removed 5 bases from V and 0 bases from J, with 7 bases in between. The CDR3 length is 13 residues. Germline V gene lookup returns CDR1 LNHDA and CDR2 SQIVND (reference sequence). CDR3 in amino acids: CASSYGPNYGYTF. The CDR3 coding sequence is TGTGCCAGTAGTTATGGGCCTAACTATGGCTACACCTTC.

The DNA for the CDR3 is TGTGCCAGCACCGCTTACGGGAGGACTAGCGGGAGGAGCGATGAGCAGTTCTTC. Translation gives CASTAYGRTSGRSDEQFF. The J gene is TRBJ2-1, the V gene TRBV28, with 14 positions matching TRBD2. With 7 bases clipped from V and 8 bases from J, the junction kept 16 bases outside the gene matches. Germline CDR1 is MDHEN and CDR2 is SYDVKM. The CDR3 runs 18 residues.

The chain employs TRBV20-1 and TRBJ2-6, with 12 bases aligning to TRBD2. Germline CDR1 and CDR2: DFQATT and SNEGSKA (reference sequence). Trimming took 3 bases from V and 0 from J; bases not matched to a gene: 9. The CDR3 consists of 19 residues. The CDR3 sequence: CSASFWTSGISSGANVLTF. The DNA for the CDR3 is TGCAGTGCTAGTTTTTGGACTAGCGGGATCAGCTCTGGGGCCAACGTCCTGACTTTC.

The V gene is TRBV7-3, the J gene TRBJ1-3; D unresolved. Germline values: CDR1 SGHTA, CDR2 FQGTGA. Trimming stripped 7 bases from V and 4 bases from J, with 17 bases between. This CDR3 is 15 amino acids long. The CDR3 nucleotides are TGTGCCAGCACTAATTGGGCGACAACGGGAAACACCATATATTTT. Protein sequence: CASTNWATTGNTIYF.

V usage is TRBV7-6 and J usage is TRBJ1-5; 9 nucleotides line up with TRBD1. This CDR3 contains 15 residues. Germline V gene lookup returns CDR1 SGHVS and CDR2 FNYEAQ. V dropped 5 bases and J dropped 6; count of bases not matched to a gene: 8. The DNA for the CDR3 is TGTGCCAGCAGCCCCGGGACAGGGAGGGCTCAGCCCCAGCATTTT. Translated, it gives CASSPGTGRAQPQHF.

The chain recombines TRBV7-2 with TRBJ2-3, with 8 bases fitting TRBD1. This CDR3 has 14 residues. Germline V gene lookup returns CDR1 SGHTA and CDR2 FQGNSA. Trimming at V came to 4 bases and at J to 3 bases, leaving 3 bases not matched to a gene. The CDR3 nucleotides read TGTGCCAGCAGCTGGACAGGGTGGACAGATACGCAGTATTTT. Translated: CASSWTGWTDTQYF. The full variable domain, its missing parts supplied by reference TRBV7-2 and TRBJ2-3, is GAGVSQSPSNKVTEKGKDVELRCDPISGHTALYWYRQSLGQGLEFLIYFQGNSAPDKSGLPSDRFSAERTGGSVSTLTIQRTQQEDSAVYLCASSWTGWTDTQYFGPGTRLTVL.

This clone was detected a few times. The CDR3 here is CASSSRTAYHESSYNSPLHF. The CDR3, as DNA: TGTGCCAGCAGTTCTCGGACAGCCTATCACGAGAGCTCCTATAATTCACCCCTCCACTTT. V gene TRBV27 combines with J gene TRBJ1-6; D is perhaps TRBD1 (6 bases). The germline V gene has CDR1 MNHEY and CDR2 SMNVEV (reference sequence). The CDR3 is made up of 20 amino acids. Trimming shortened V by 4 bases and J by 0 bases, and 22 bases separated the two germline ends.

The chain uses TRBV10-3 and TRBJ1-5; TRBD1 matches 12 bases. Trimming cost V 5 bases and J 6 bases; bases outside gene matches: 8. CDR1 and CDR2 from the germline V gene are ENHRY and SYGVKD. CDR3 size: 16 residues. CDR3 loop: CAISPGGTGGFQPQHF. The CDR3 DNA is TGTGCCATCAGTCCCGGAGGGACAGGGGGCTTTCAGCCCCAGCATTTT.

This rearrangement joins TRBV6-2 or TRBV6-3 to TRBJ2-7, with 9 bases fitting TRBD2. This CDR3 is built from 14 residues. Germline V gene lookup returns CDR1 MNHEY and CDR2 SVGEGT. Losses at the gene ends were 6 bases for V and 0 bases for J; bases not matched to a gene: 3. As DNA, the CDR3 is TGTGCCAGCAGCAAGCGGGGGGCCTCCTACGAGCAGTACTTC. Protein product: CASSKRGASYEQYF.

The V gene is TRBV2, the J gene TRBJ1-5; TRBD1 agrees at 8 bases. The junction had 8 bases not matched to a gene; V was cut back by 4 bases and J by 9 bases. The CDR3 sequence is 14 residues long. CDR1 is SNHLY and CDR2 is FYNNEI in the germline V gene. CDR3 DNA sequence: TGTGCCAGCAGTGTGGAGACAGGGGTCCCGCCCCAGCATTTT. Translated, it gives CASSVETGVPPQHF.

V and J are TRBV12-5 and TRBJ2-5, with TRBD1 matching 8 bases. Germline V lookup: CDR1 LGHNT, CDR2 FRNRAP. The CDR3 is 17 amino acids. V shed 1 base and J 5 bases; nucleotides not matched to a gene: 12. The CDR3 is CASGLGYSQGAGETQYF. DNA of the CDR3: TGTGCTAGTGGTTTGGGGTACAGCCAGGGGGCTGGGGAGACCCAGTACTTC.

This sequence joins TRBV5-1 and TRBJ1-3, with D hard to call. Germline values: CDR1 SGHRS, CDR2 YFSETQ. Trimming took off 0 bases at V and 2 bases at J, with 12 bases between the two ends. This CDR3 has 16 residues. CDR3 in amino acids: CASSLDPGSAGNTIYF. The CDR3 DNA reads as TGCGCCAGCAGCTTGGATCCCGGGTCCGCTGGAAACACCATATATTTT. Variable domain in full (rest from reference TRBV5-1 and TRBJ1-3): KAGVTQTPRYLIKTRGQQVTLSCSPISGHRSVSWYQQTPGQGLQFLFEYFSETQRNKGNFPGRFSGRQFSNSRSEMNVSTLELGDSALYLCASSLDPGSAGNTIYFGEGSWLTVV.

The rearrangement uses TRBV5-4 and TRBJ2-2; a weak D match, TRBD2 (5 bases). Germline values: CDR1 SGHNT, CDR2 YYREEE (reference sequence). The length of the CDR3 is 16 residues. The V and J ends lost 2 bases and 2 bases respectively, with 13 bases between them. CDR3 nucleotide sequence: TGTGCCAGCAGCTTCGACCCCGGACTTAACACCGGGGAGCTGTTTTTT. Its protein product is CASSFDPGLNTGELFF.

This chain links TRBV19 with TRBJ2-6, with 7 bases matching TRBD1. Trimming removed 6 bases from V and 8 bases from J; junction bases left unmatched: 10. In germline, CDR1 is LNHDA, CDR2 SQIVND (reference sequence). CDR3 size: 15 residues. The CDR3 DNA reads as TGTGCCAGTAGGGGAGACAGGGCGAGGTCCAACGTCCTGACTTTC. This sequence encodes CASRGDRARSNVLTF.

The rearrangement uses TRBV19 and TRBJ1-5; D call uncertain. The length of the CDR3 is 15 residues. Germline V gives CDR1 LNHDA, CDR2 SQIVND (reference sequence). V was pared by 0 bases and J by 4 bases, with 10 bases between. The CDR3 nucleotides are TGTGCCAGTAGTATAGAACGGGGAGCTAATCAGCCCCAGCATTTT. Its protein is CASSIERGANQPQHF.

The chain recombines TRBV5-4 with TRBJ2-7; perhaps TRBD2 as D (6 bases). Trimming pared 0 bases from V and 2 bases from J, leaving 18 bases between. From germline, CDR1 is SGHNT and CDR2 YYREEE (reference sequence). This CDR3 region has 17 residues. In DNA form, the CDR3 reads TGTGCCAGCAGCTTGGTTAGGTCTAGCGAACCCACCTACGAGCAGTACTTC. It codes for CASSLVRSSEPTYEQYF. The whole variable domain, remainder taken from reference TRBV5-4 and TRBJ2-7, is ETGVTQSPTHLIKTRGQQVTLRCSSQSGHNTVSWYQQALGQGPQFIFQYYREEENGRGNFPPRFSGLQFPNYSSELNVNALELDDSALYLCASSLVRSSEPTYEQYFGPGTRLTVT.

The chain has TRBV10-3 and TRBJ1-1, with D hard to call. The CDR3 is 11 residues long. V lost 6 bases and J lost 1, with 3 bases in between. The V gene's germline CDR1 is ENHRY and CDR2 SYGVKD. CDR3 amino acids: CAIRANTEAFF. For the CDR3, the DNA is TGTGCCATCAGAGCGAACACTGAAGCTTTCTTT.

This clone was picked up one time. V usage is TRBV4-1 and J usage is TRBJ1-5; the D gene is possibly TRBD1 (6 bases). With 4 bases removed from V and 7 bases from J, the gap between germline ends came to 14 bases. Looked up from germline, CDR1 is MGHRA and CDR2 is YSYEKL. The CDR3 is 14 residues long. The CDR3 region is CASSRQGSGQPQHF. In DNA, the CDR3 is TGCGCCAGCAGCCGCCAGGGGAGCGGACAGCCCCAGCATTTT.

The chain recombines TRBV4-1 with TRBJ1-3; TRBD1 matches at 9 bases. The CDR3 sequence is 14 residues long. Germline V lookup: CDR1 MGHRA, CDR2 YSYEKL. J gave up 8 bases and V 4 bases, and 6 bases lay outside the gene matches. The CDR3 region has the DNA TGCGCCAGCAGCCGCCAGGGACAGGGAGACACCATATATTTT. It codes for CASSRQGQGDTIYF.

V usage is TRBV7-6 and J usage is TRBJ2-7, with a weak D call TRBD2 (5 bases). V lost 1 base to trimming and J lost 2 bases, with 12 bases between them. Germline V lookup: CDR1 SGHVS, CDR2 FNYEAQ. The CDR3 is 15 amino acids. Here the CDR3 DNA reads TGTGCCAGCAGCTTAGTTGTTGGGGAGACCTACGAGCAGTACTTC. As protein: CASSLVVGETYEQYF.

In this sample, this clone turned up once. The rearrangement joins TRBV9 to TRBJ2-2; 7 bases fit TRBD2. Trimming cost V 0 bases and J 1 base; bases outside gene matches: 0. The CDR3 runs to 15 residues. Germline V gene lookup returns CDR1 SGDLS and CDR2 YYNGEE. DNA of the CDR3: TGTGCCAGCAGCGTAGCTAGCGGGAACACCGGGGAGCTGTTTTTT. It yields the protein CASSVASGNTGELFF.

The V gene is TRBV5-1, the J gene TRBJ2-7, with 7 bases that match TRBD1. Looked up from germline, CDR1 is SGHRS and CDR2 is YFSETQ. The V and J ends lost 8 bases and 4 bases, in that order; junction bases with no gene match: 18. The CDR3 covers 16 residues. In DNA form, the CDR3 reads TGCGCCAGGACACTACTGGTCCGACAGGGCGGTTACGAGCAGTACTTC. Translated, it gives CARTLLVRQGGYEQYF.

As for this clone: Germline and junction disagree at one end, which may indicate a read error. The rearrangement links TRBV7-7 to TRBJ2-7, with TRBD1 matching 7 bases. The CDR3 is made up of 16 amino acids. From germline, CDR1 is SSHAT and CDR2 FNYEAQ (reference sequence). As DNA, the CDR3 is TGTGCTAGCAGACCGAAAAGGGGAGACAGGGACTACGAGCAGTACTTC. Protein sequence: CASRPKRGDRDYEQYF.

The chain couples TRBV7-2 to TRBJ1-2; 7 positions agree with TRBD1. Germline V gene data show CDR1 as SGHTA and CDR2 as FQGNSA. The CDR3 is 15 amino acids. V lost 5 bases, J lost 2 bases, and 8 bases stayed unmatched. CDR3 sequence reads: CASSASRDRNYGYTF. The CDR3 nucleotides are TGTGCCAGCAGCGCAAGTCGGGACAGAAACTATGGCTACACCTTC.